The 25 T cell receptor beta chains listed next were all sequenced from one sample in a study of blood T cell repertoires in COVID-19. This table comes from immunoSEQ multiplex PCR, and its TCRdb copy is limited to in-frame clones, with some not included. The table lists tens of thousands of clones, 85% to 90% of them singletons. The sequencing sample was made of peripheral blood. The source of these receptors is a man in his sixties or seventies with active or convalescent COVID-19.

The chain combines TRBV7-2 with TRBJ1-1, with 8 bases matching TRBD1. CDR3 length: 15 amino acids. V was pared by 4 bases and J by 1 base, with 5 bases of the junction left unmatched. From germline, CDR1 is SGHTA and CDR2 FQGNSA. In nucleotides, the CDR3 is TGTGCCAGCAGCTCAGCCGGGACAGGGAACACTGAAGCTTTCTTT. Its protein product is CASSSAGTGNTEAFF.

The gene calls are TRBV4-2 and TRBJ2-1; maybe TRBD2 (5 bases). Germline V gene lookup returns CDR1 LGHNA and CDR2 YNFKEQ. Trimming removed 4 bases at V and 7 bases at J, with 20 bases between. CDR3 length equals 16 residues. DNA of the CDR3: TGTGCCAGCAGCCCAGAAACTACGAGAGGGAATAATGAGCAGTTCTTC. It yields the protein CASSPETTRGNNEQFF.

CDR3 bases: TGTGCCAGCAGCCTCGCCTATACAGGGAATGAGCAGTTCTTC. It encodes CASSLAYTGNEQFF. The chain carries TRBV28 and TRBJ2-1; tentatively, D is TRBD1 (6 bases). CDR1 is MDHEN, CDR2 SYDVKM, per germline. CDR3 length: 14 residues. V was clipped by 6 bases and J by 7 bases, with 16 bases between them.

The chain joins TRBV5-8 to TRBJ1-4; no clear D gene. Germline-derived CDR1 and CDR2 are SGHTS and YDEGEE. The germline V and J ends were trimmed by 1 base and 3 bases, with 10 bases remaining between them. The CDR3 consists of 15 residues. The CDR3 loop reads CASSLWAASNEKLFF. CDR3 bases: TGTGCCAGCAGCTTGTGGGCAGCCTCTAATGAAAAACTGTTTTTT.

In nucleotides, the CDR3 is TGTGCCATCAGTGATCTTGGGAGGGCCGCCAATGAGCAGTTCTTC. Its protein is CAISDLGRAANEQFF. The V gene is TRBV10-3, the J gene TRBJ2-1; 7 positions agree with TRBD2. The V gene end was trimmed by 3 bases and the J gene end by 6 bases; junction bases not matched to a gene: 8. Germline values: CDR1 ENHRY, CDR2 SYGVKD. This CDR3 comprises 15 residues.

The V gene is TRBV5-1, the J gene TRBJ1-4, with 10 bases fitting TRBD1. The germline CDR1 and CDR2 sequences are SGHRS and YFSETQ. The CDR3 has 16 amino acids. V trimming: 4 bases; J trimming: 0 bases; junction bases outside the gene matches: 3. The CDR3 DNA reads as TGCGCCAGCAGCCTTGGGACAGGGGCAACTAATGAAAAACTGTTTTTT. The encoded protein is CASSLGTGATNEKLFF.

The V call is TRBV19, the J call TRBJ2-2; no clear D gene. This CDR3 comprises 16 residues. Trimming pared 3 bases from V and 7 bases from J, leaving 18 bases between. Germline CDR1 is LNHDA and CDR2 is SQIVND (reference sequence). This chain's CDR3 is CASSISRDPTGGELFF. CDR3 sequence (DNA): TGTGCCAGTAGTATCTCAAGAGACCCCACGGGCGGGGAGCTGTTTTTT.

V usage is TRBV28 and J usage is TRBJ2-1, with 8 bases lining up with TRBD2. The CDR3 loop spans 15 amino acids. Germline V lookup: CDR1 MDHEN, CDR2 SYDVKM. Unmatched junction bases numbered 10, after V lost 5 bases and J lost 7 bases. The CDR3 DNA reads TGTGCCAGCAGTATCCAAGCGGGAGTGGGGAATGAGCAGTTCTTC. Its protein is CASSIQAGVGNEQFF.

The rearrangement joins TRBV5-1 to TRBJ2-3; the match to TRBD2 covers 7 bases. CDR1 is SGHRS, CDR2 YFSETQ, per germline. Unmatched junction bases numbered 12, after V lost 0 bases and J lost 5 bases. The CDR3 contains 17 residues. As DNA, the CDR3 is TGCGCCAGCAGCTTGGCCCCGGCTTCTAGCGGAAAAGATACGCAGTATTTT. Its protein product is CASSLAPASSGKDTQYF.

This rearrangement joins TRBV6-6 to TRBJ2-2, with no clear D. The CDR3 loop spans 15 amino acids. CDR1 and CDR2 from the germline V gene are MNHNY and SVGAGI (reference sequence). With 3 bases removed from V and 5 bases from J, the gap between germline ends came to 13 bases. The CDR3 nucleotides are TGTGCCAGCAGTTATCCCTTAGAGACTACCGGGGAGCTGTTTTTT. Its protein product is CASSYPLETTGELFF.

CDR3 sequence: CASRRPGQFSGKLFF. The CDR3 region has the DNA TGTGCCAGCAGACGCCCGGGACAGTTCTCAGGAAAACTGTTTTTT. The J gene is TRBJ1-4, the V gene TRBV28; 7 positions agree with TRBD1. J gave up 10 bases and V 6 bases, and 14 bases lay outside the gene matches. Germline assignment: CDR1 MDHEN and CDR2 SYDVKM. The length of the CDR3 is 15 residues.

The V and J genes are TRBV7-9 and TRBJ2-5, with TRBD2 matching 9 bases. Germline lookup yields CDR1 SEHNR and CDR2 FQNEAQ (reference sequence). V lost 7 bases, J lost 2 bases, and 8 bases stayed unmatched. CDR3 length: 15 residues. As DNA, the CDR3 is TGTGCCAGCATCCCGACTAGCGGAGTACAAGAGACCCAGTACTTC. Translating gives CASIPTSGVQETQYF.

The V gene is TRBV28, the J gene TRBJ1-2; weak D call: TRBD1 (6 bases). Trimming removed 3 bases at V and 8 bases at J, with 16 bases between. The CDR3 covers 14 residues. CDR1 and CDR2 (germline): MDHEN, SYDVKM. The CDR3, as DNA: TGTGCCAGCAGTTTTTCTCTTGCAGGGGTGGGCTACACCTTC. This sequence encodes CASSFSLAGVGYTF.

The J gene is TRBJ2-3, the V gene TRBV2, with TRBD2 identical over 10 bases. This CDR3 spans 20 amino acids. V was clipped by 3 bases and J by 1 base; unmatched bases: 16. CDR1 and CDR2 from the germline V gene are SNHLY and FYNNEI. The CDR3 region has the DNA TGTGCCAGCAGTGATAACTCCGGGACTAGCGTTCAGGGGGGCACAGATACGCAGTATTTT. Translation: CASSDNSGTSVQGGTDTQYF.

The V and J genes are TRBV15 and TRBJ1-1, with 7 bases lining up with TRBD1. Germline CDR1 LNHNV, CDR2 YYDKDF (reference sequence). V shed 4 bases, J shed 4 bases, and the junction held 3 bases outside the gene matches. The CDR3 runs to 13 residues. This chain's CDR3 is CATSTTGTTEAFF. As DNA, the CDR3 is TGTGCCACCAGCACGACAGGGACCACTGAAGCTTTCTTT.

This clone has only one observation. J is TRBJ2-3 and V is TRBV3-1 (or the pseudogene TRBV3-2), with 7 bases that match TRBD2. Germline V lookup: CDR1 LGHDT, CDR2 YNNKEL (reference sequence). With 2 bases clipped from V and 5 bases from J, the junction kept 13 bases outside the gene matches. The CDR3 is made up of 17 amino acids. DNA of the CDR3: TGTGCCAGCAGCCAATCCCTCCCTAGCGGAAACAGAGATACGCAGTATTTT. Translated: CASSQSLPSGNRDTQYF.

The V and J genes are TRBV7-3 and TRBJ2-1, with D unclear. V was pared by 5 bases and J by 0 bases, with 11 bases between. Germline V gene data show CDR1 as SGHTA and CDR2 as FQGTGA. The CDR3 loop spans 15 amino acids. As DNA, the CDR3 is TGTGCCAGCAGCCCCCCTGGAGACTCCTACAATGAGCAGTTCTTC. Amino acid sequence: CASSPPGDSYNEQFF. The whole variable domain, remainder taken from reference TRBV7-3 and TRBJ2-1, is GAGVSQTPSNKVTEKGKYVELRCDPISGHTALYWYRQSLGQGPEFLIYFQGTGAADDSGLPNDRFFAVRPEGSVSTLKIQRTERGDSAVYLCASSPPGDSYNEQFFGPGTRLTVL.

The chain links TRBV10-3 to TRBJ2-3; weak D call: TRBD2 (6 bases). This CDR3 region has 15 residues. Germline V CDR1 and CDR2: ENHRY, SYGVKD. V was clipped by 10 bases and J by 0 bases, with 17 bases between them. The CDR3 DNA sequence: TGTGCCACACTACCGGGACTTCTGAGCACAGATACGCAGTATTTT. This translates into CATLPGLLSTDTQYF.

CDR3 region: CASSLSRVADTQYF. The DNA of the CDR3 is TGTGCCAGCAGCCTATCCAGGGTGGCGGATACGCAGTATTTT. This sequence joins TRBV5-6 and TRBJ2-3, with D possibly being TRBD1 (5 bases). There are 14 residues in the CDR3. V lost 4 bases to trimming and J lost 6 bases, with 15 bases between them. Germline lookup yields CDR1 SGHDT and CDR2 YYEEEE. Using reference TRBV5-6 and TRBJ2-3 for the parts outside the CDR3, the full variable domain is DAGVTQSPTHLIKTRGQQVTLRCSPKSGHDTVSWYQQALGQGPQFIFQYYEEEERQRGNFPDRFSGHQFPNYSSELNVNALLLGDSALYLCASSLSRVADTQYFGPGTRLTVL.

V usage is TRBV2 and J usage is TRBJ1-3, with 9 bases aligning to TRBD1. Germline V gene data show CDR1 as SNHLY and CDR2 as FYNNEI. V dropped 8 bases and J dropped 2; count of bases not matched to a gene: 4. The CDR3 extends over 14 amino acids. The CDR3 loop reads CASEQGATGNTIYF. The CDR3 DNA sequence: TGTGCCAGCGAACAGGGGGCAACTGGAAACACCATATATTTT.

The J gene is TRBJ1-2, the V gene TRBV25-1, with unresolved D. The ends were cut back, 8 bases at V and 2 bases at J, with 6 bases in the middle. Germline V lookup: CDR1 MGHDK, CDR2 SYGVNS. This CDR3 has 11 residues. The CDR3 protein is CASQRNYGYTF. As DNA, the CDR3 is TGTGCCAGCCAGAGGAACTATGGCTACACCTTC.

DNA of the CDR3: TGTGCCAGCAGCTTACGGGGGACAGGGGACGCCGGGGAGCTGTTTTTT. Residues: CASSLRGTGDAGELFF. The chain has TRBV13 and TRBJ2-2; 10 nucleotides agree with TRBD1. The V and J ends lost 2 bases and 6 bases, in that order; junction bases with no gene match: 6. Germline CDR1 reads PRHDT; CDR2 reads FYEKMQ (reference sequence). The CDR3 sequence is 16 residues long. Together with reference TRBV13 and TRBJ2-2, the CDR3 gives the full variable domain: AAGVIQSPRHLIKEKRETATLKCYPIPRHDTVYWYQQGPGQDPQFLISFYEKMQSDKGSIPDRFSAQQFSDYHSELNMSSLELGDSALYFCASSLRGTGDAGELFFGEGSRLTVL.

The J gene is TRBJ1-3, the V gene TRBV18, with TRBD1 identical over 7 bases. CDR3 size: 16 residues. CDR1 KGHSH and CDR2 LQKENI come from the germline V gene. Trimming cost V 2 bases and J 4 bases; bases outside gene matches: 8. CDR3 protein: CASSPSSGTAGNTIYF. The CDR3 DNA reads TGTGCCAGCTCACCATCCTCCGGGACAGCAGGAAACACCATATATTTT. The full variable domain, completed using reference TRBV18 and TRBJ1-3, is NAGVMQNPRHLVRRRGQEARLRCSPMKGHSHVYWYRQLPEEGLKFMVYLQKENIIDESGMPKERFSAEFPKEGPSILRIQQVVRGDSAAYFCASSPSSGTAGNTIYFGEGSWLTVV.

The chain has TRBV6-5 and TRBJ1-5, with a possible D match to TRBD1 (5 bases). Trimming stripped 0 bases from V and 2 bases from J, with 8 bases between. The length of the CDR3 is 15 residues. Looked up from germline, CDR1 is MNHEY and CDR2 is SVGAGI. The CDR3 nucleotides are TGTGCCAGCAGTTACTCGGGGCAGGGCAATCAGCCCCAGCATTTT. Translated: CASSYSGQGNQPQHF.

The CDR3 protein is CASTRSSYEQYF. CDR3 nucleotide sequence: TGTGCCAGCACCCGGAGCTCCTACGAGCAGTACTTC. The chain employs TRBV6-5 and TRBJ2-7; D ambiguous. CDR3 length: 12 amino acids. Germline assignment: CDR1 MNHEY and CDR2 SVGAGI. Trimming stripped 7 bases from V and 0 bases from J, with 7 bases between.